The entry below gives a single TCR beta chain sequence along with its context. As yet, its antigen is unknown. A second PCR, run for about 7 to 11 cycles, used a sample-barcoded 5' primer plus a J-beta primer mix. A single record per CDR3 protein comes from TCRdb applying MiXCR to the 5' RACE reads. This sample has around 710,000 distinct CDR3 sequences, with about 40% found just once. This CDR3 spans 15 amino acids. Losses at the gene ends were 4 bases for V and 5 bases for J; bases not matched to a gene: 8. Germline CDR1 is SGHRS and CDR2 is YFSETQ. This sample was taken from a study of blood T cells in healthy people across ages. Study conclusions and caveats: Diversity was higher, and naive CD4+ cells more numerous, in long-lived donors than in aged donors.

Each individual donor underwent a draw of roughly 10 milliliters of peripheral blood. The sequenced sample was blood. This chain joins TRBV5-1 and TRBJ2-1, with 8 bases identical to TRBD2. The sequence was obtained from an older woman in good health. In DNA form, the CDR3 reads TGCGCCAGCAGCCTCAGAAGCGGGGGACACAATGAGCAGTTCTTC. The encoded protein is CASSLRSGGHNEQFF.